A selection of T cell receptor beta chains follows, all from one sample in a study of blood T cell repertoires in COVID-19. The repertoire was sequenced with immunoSEQ multiplex PCR; TCRdb's copy has only in-frame clones and lacks some. The top ten clones hold 2.6% of a sample with about 220,000 clones, around 90% of them seen once. Sequenced input: PBMCs or T cells enriched from blood (not recorded which). The receptors come from a woman in her thirties with acute COVID-19. Each CDR3 is given with its conserved first and last residue. Each record gives: V gene, J gene, clone size, D gene, CDR3 DNA, CDR3 protein. D genes are given only for firm matches. Clone size appears in some rows only: once, few, many, or a class for an expanded clone.

>TRBV12-5|TRBJ1-1|NA|NA
TGTGCTAGTGGCGTGAACAGGGACTACCGCACTGAAGCTTTCTTT
CASGVNRDYRTEAFF
>TRBV10-3|TRBJ1-3|NA|NA
TGTGCCATCAGTACGAGAAGCTCTGGAAACACCATATATTTT
CAISTRSSGNTIYF
>TRBV29-1|TRBJ2-1|NA|TRBD2
TGCAGCGTTGCCGGGAGGGGCGTTTACAATGAGCAGTTCTTC
CSVAGRGVYNEQFF
>TRBV7-2|TRBJ2-1|NA|TRBD1
TGTGCCAGCAGCTTAGGGGTTCGGCAGGGGGCGGACAATGAGCAGTTCTTC
CASSLGVRQGADNEQFF
>TRBV6-1|TRBJ1-5|NA|NA
TGTGCCAGCAGTGAGATTTGGACTCGGTATAGCAATCAGCCCCAGCATTTT
CASSEIWTRYSNQPQHF
>TRBV6-1|TRBJ2-7|NA|TRBD1
TGTGCCAGCAGTCCGCGACAGGGGTCTGGGGAGCAGTACTTC
CASSPRQGSGEQYF
>TRBV11-2|TRBJ1-5|NA|NA
TGTGCCAGCAGCTTGGAGTTGGGGGCTCAGCCCCAGCATTTT
CASSLELGAQPQHF
>TRBV11-2|TRBJ1-1|NA|TRBD1
TGTGCCAGCAGCCTGGGACAGGAGAACACTGAAGCTTTCTTT
CASSLGQENTEAFF
>TRBV4-1|TRBJ2-2|few|NA
TGCGCCAGCAGCCAAGATGGGCGGAACACCGGGGAGCTGTTTTTT
CASSQDGRNTGELFF
>TRBV15|TRBJ2-3|NA|TRBD2
TGTGCCACCAGCAGAGGGGTGGGGGGGAGCACAGATACGCAGTATTTT
CATSRGVGGSTDTQYF
>TRBV5-1|TRBJ2-3|NA|NA
TGCGCCAGCAGCTCTACTAGAGTTGGAGATACGCAGTATTTT
CASSSTRVGDTQYF
>TRBV7-2|TRBJ2-1|NA|NA
TGTGCCAGCAGCTTAGAGGCTAGCGCAAATGAGCAGTTCTTC
CASSLEASANEQFF
>TRBV2|TRBJ1-5|NA|NA
TGTGCCAGCAGTGAATTCAATGCTAAGGTTCGGAGTGTGGGTGATAGCAATCAGCCCCAGCATTTT
CASSEFNAKVRSVGDSNQPQHF
>TRBV5-5|TRBJ2-7|NA|NA
TGTGCCAGCACGTACGGGGTCACAGTCTCCTACGAGCAGTACTTC
CASTYGVTVSYEQYF
>TRBV11-2|TRBJ1-1|NA|TRBD1
TGTGCCAGCAGCCCCGGGACAGACAACACTGAAGCTTTCTTT
CASSPGTDNTEAFF
>TRBV5-6|TRBJ2-7|NA|TRBD1
TGTGCCAGCAGCCCGGTTGGACAGGGGTCCTACGAGCAGTACTTC
CASSPVGQGSYEQYF
>TRBV29-1|TRBJ2-1|NA|NA
TGCAGCGTTTGGCTAGTCTCTAAATACAATGAGCAGTTCTTC
CSVWLVSKYNEQFF
>TRBV4-1|TRBJ2-7|NA|NA
TGCGCCAGCAGCCAGGATCCCTTCAATCCGGGACACAACGAGCAGTACTTC
CASSQDPFNPGHNEQYF
>TRBV12-3/TRBV12-4|TRBJ1-2|NA|NA
TGTGCCAGCACCCCCGCGGGGGAGGCTGGCTACACCTTC
CASTPAGEAGYTF
>TRBV12-3/TRBV12-4|TRBJ2-1|NA|NA
TGTGCCAGCAGAATAGGACAGTTACAGTTCTTC
CASRIGQLQFF
>TRBV5-1|TRBJ2-3|NA|TRBD2
TGCGCCAGCAGCGACACTAGCGGGGCGTCCACAGATACGCAGTATTTT
CASSDTSGASTDTQYF
>TRBV6-1|TRBJ1-2|NA|NA
TGTGCCAGCAGTGCCCGAGGGGGGGTGGAAGGCTATGGCTACACCTTC
CASSARGGVEGYGYTF
>TRBV5-1|TRBJ2-7|NA|NA
TGCGCCAGCAGCTTGGGTCCGGAGGAGAGCGAGCAGTACTTC
CASSLGPEESEQYF
>TRBV7-9|TRBJ1-3|NA|NA
TGTGCCACCTCTAGGGGGTCTGGAAACACCATATATTTT
CATSRGSGNTIYF
>TRBV7-9|TRBJ1-2|once|TRBD1
TGTGCCAGCAGCCAGGGACAGCTGAACTATGGCTACACCTTC
CASSQGQLNYGYTF
>TRBV29-1|TRBJ1-1|NA|TRBD1
TGCAGCGCAGGGGGACAGGGGAACACTGAAGCTTTCTTT
CSAGGQGNTEAFF
>TRBV5-6|TRBJ2-3|NA|TRBD1
TGTGCCAGCTCGTCCCTGACAGGGGACACAGATACGCAGTATTTT
CASSSLTGDTDTQYF
>TRBV5-4|TRBJ1-2|NA|TRBD1
TGTGCCAGCAGACTACCCGGACAGGGGCGAGGCTACACCTTC
CASRLPGQGRGYTF
>TRBV4-2|TRBJ1-1|NA|NA
TGTGCCAGCAGCCAAATATCCGAAGCTTTCTTT
CASSQISEAFF
>TRBV13|TRBJ2-1|NA|TRBD1
TGTGCCAGCAGTTCCGGGACAGGGGGCAGTGAGCAGTTCTTC
CASSSGTGGSEQFF
>TRBV9|TRBJ2-3|NA|TRBD2
TGTGCCAGCAGCCCGACGGGACTAGCTCTCACAGATACGCAGTATTTT
CASSPTGLALTDTQYF
>TRBV6-1|TRBJ1-5|NA|NA
TGTGCCAGCAGTGGGCAGTCTCCCTCGAGCAATCAGCCCCAGCATTTT
CASSGQSPSSNQPQHF
>TRBV20-1|TRBJ2-2|NA|TRBD2
TGCAGTGCTAGTAGACTAGCGGGATCGAACACCGGGGAGCTGTTTTTT
CSASRLAGSNTGELFF
>TRBV5-1|TRBJ2-3|NA|NA
TGCGCCAGCAGCTTGGTAATTAGCTCGGATACGCAGTATTTT
CASSLVISSDTQYF
>TRBV4-1|TRBJ2-7|NA|TRBD2
TGCGCCAGCAGCCAAGCCCGAAGCGGGGACTCCTACGAGCAGTACTTC
CASSQARSGDSYEQYF